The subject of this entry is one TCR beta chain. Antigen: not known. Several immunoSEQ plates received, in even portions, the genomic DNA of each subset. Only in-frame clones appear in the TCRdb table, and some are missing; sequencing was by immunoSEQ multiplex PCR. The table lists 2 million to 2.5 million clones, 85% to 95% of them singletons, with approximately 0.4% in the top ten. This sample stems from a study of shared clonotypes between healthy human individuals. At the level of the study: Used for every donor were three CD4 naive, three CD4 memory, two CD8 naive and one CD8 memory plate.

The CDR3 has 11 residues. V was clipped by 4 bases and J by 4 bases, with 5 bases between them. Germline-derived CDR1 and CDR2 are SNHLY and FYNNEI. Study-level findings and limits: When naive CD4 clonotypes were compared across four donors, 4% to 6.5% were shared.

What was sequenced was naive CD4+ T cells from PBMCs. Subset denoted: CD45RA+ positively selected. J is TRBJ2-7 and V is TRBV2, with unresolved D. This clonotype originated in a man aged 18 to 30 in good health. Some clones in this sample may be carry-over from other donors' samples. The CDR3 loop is CASSVEYEQYF. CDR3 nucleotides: TGTGCCAGCAGTGTGGAGTACGAGCAGTACTTC. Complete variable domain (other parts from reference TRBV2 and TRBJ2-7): EPEVTQTPSHQVTQMGQEVILRCVPISNHLYFYWYRQILGQKVEFLVSFYNNEISEKSEIFDDQFSVERPDGSNFTLKIRSTKLEDSAMYFCASSVEYEQYFGPGTRLTVT.